This T cell receptor beta chain comes out of a study of blood T cell repertoires in COVID-19. Study processing details: The authors estimated nucleated cell counts from reference gene primer amplification. Method: immunoSEQ multiplex PCR; TCRdb's copy keeps in-frame clones and lacks some. Clonal size and the V and J genes are those of that table, whereas D and trimming came from the DNA. The sample shows some 190,000 clones, roughly three quarters of them seen only once. Germline V lookup: CDR1 MDHEN, CDR2 SYDVKM. V trimming: 5 bases; J trimming: 10 bases; junction bases outside the gene matches: 14. CDR3 length equals 14 residues.

J is TRBJ2-7 and V is TRBV28; 7 bases map to TRBD1. This receptor was taken from a man in his sixties who had been exposed to COVID-19. Sequencing used PBMCs or T cells enriched from blood (not recorded which). DNA of the CDR3: TGTGCCAGCAGTCCCCTCGGACAGGAATTTCTTCAGTACTTC. Residues: CASSPLGQEFLQYF.